Presented here are 26 T cell receptor beta chains from one specimen sequenced in a study of T cell repertoires in cytomegalovirus infection (dated 2019 in TCRdb). Sequencing used an Illumina HiSeq 1500. The raw public reads went through TCRdb reprocessing: fastp at Q25, MiXCR clone calling, in-frame beta chains kept. Under each unique CDR3 protein, matching rows form one entry showing the most common genes and DNA. Within this sample are hundreds of thousands of distinct CDR3 sequences, with around 30% of them counted one time only. The ten most abundant clones make up roughly 13% of the sample. The treatment or condition label, as the study defines it: in vitro stimulation with specific CMV peptide epitopes to enrich CMV-specific T cells. These receptors have no known antigen. The sequencing here drew on cultured CD8+ T cells from PBMCs, taken from culture after CMV antigen stimulation. The receptors were sampled from a human donor in good health (CMV status not recorded). Some clones in this sample may be carry-over from other donors' samples.

This clonotype was seen many times. The chain couples TRBV7-2 to TRBJ2-7, with TRBD2 matching over 7 bases. Germline CDR1 and CDR2: SGHTA and FQGNSA. The J segment lost 4 bases and the V segment lost 5 bases, leaving 5 bases of the junction unmatched. This CDR3 comprises 13 residues. The CDR3 DNA sequence: TGTGCCAGCAGCAGAACTAGCGAGTACGAGCAGTACGTC. This codes for CASSRTSEYEQYV.

This chain joins TRBV19 and TRBJ2-7; D tentatively fits TRBD1 or TRBD2 (6 bases each). V shed 3 bases and J shed 6 bases, with 9 bases lying between them. There are 12 residues in the CDR3. The germline CDR1 and CDR2 sequences are LNHDA and SQIVND (reference sequence). CDR3 loop: CASSMGGFEQYF. The CDR3 bases are TGTGCCAGTAGTATGGGGGGCTTCGAGCAGTACTTC.

This rearrangement joins TRBV6-6 to TRBJ2-3; 12 nucleotides agree with TRBD2. Germline V gene sequence: CDR1 MNHNY, CDR2 SVGAGI (reference sequence). The trim removed 4 bases at V and 1 base at J, leaving 12 bases unmatched. The CDR3 spans 19 residues. The CDR3 sequence is CASSSYRTTSGGRTDTQYF. CDR3 bases: TGTGCCAGCAGTTCCTACCGGACCACTAGCGGGGGGCGCACAGATACGCAGTATTTT.

This clonotype has just a few counts. This chain links TRBV7-6 with TRBJ2-1, with D tentatively TRBD1 (6 bases). V was clipped by 1 base and J by 2 bases, with 12 bases between them. The CDR3 is 16 amino acids. Germline CDR1 and CDR2: SGHVS and FNYEAQ. The CDR3: CASSLVWQGTYNEQFF. Here the CDR3 DNA reads TGTGCCAGCAGCTTAGTATGGCAGGGGACCTACAATGAGCAGTTCTTC.

This clonotype has more than one count but fewer than ten. This chain links TRBV29-1 with TRBJ2-4, with TRBD1 matching 8 bases. Germline V gene sequence: CDR1 SQVTM, CDR2 ANQGSEA. This CDR3 region has 12 residues. Unmatched junction bases numbered 2, after V lost 4 bases and J lost 6 bases. The CDR3 spells CSVVQGGNIQYF. In DNA, the CDR3 is TGCAGCGTTGTACAGGGGGGAAACATTCAGTACTTC. The full variable domain, rest sourced from reference TRBV29-1 and TRBJ2-4, is SAVISQKPSRDICQRGTSLTIQCQVDSQVTMMFWYRQQPGQSLTLIATANQGSEATYESGFVIDKFPISRPNLTFSTLTVSNMSPEDSSIYLCSVVQGGNIQYFGAGTRLSVL.

This sequence joins TRBV7-9 and TRBJ2-3, with 9 bases lining up with TRBD1. This CDR3 contains 15 residues. Trimming cost V 5 bases and J 0 bases; bases outside gene matches: 3. Germline V gives CDR1 SEHNR, CDR2 FQNEAQ (reference sequence). CDR3 residues: CASSRQGGSTDTQYF. DNA for the CDR3: TGTGCCAGCAGCCGACAGGGGGGAAGCACAGATACGCAGTATTTT.

The chain is built from TRBV6-1 and TRBJ2-3; 7 nucleotides line up with TRBD2. V shed 1 base, J shed 7 bases, and the junction held 5 bases outside the gene matches. Per germline, CDR1 MNHNS and CDR2 SASEGT. The CDR3 has 14 amino acids. CDR3 in amino acids: CASSEGGGGHTQYF. The CDR3 DNA reads TGTGCCAGCAGTGAAGGCGGGGGAGGACATACGCAGTATTTT.

The CDR3 loop reads CASGLPSSSNQPQHF. The CDR3 DNA is TGTGCTAGTGGCTTGCCCAGCAGTAGCAATCAGCCCCAGCATTTT. The gene calls are TRBV12-5 and TRBJ1-5; no clear D. CDR1 and CDR2 from the germline V gene are LGHNT and FRNRAP. The CDR3 runs to 15 residues. The V end lost 6 bases, the J end lost 0 bases, and 12 bases lay between the germline ends. Combining the CDR3 with reference TRBV12-5 and TRBJ1-5 gives the whole variable domain DARVTQTPRHKVTEMGQEVTMRCQPILGHNTVFWYRQTMMQGLELLAYFRNRAPLDDSGMPKDRFSAEMPDATLATLKIQPSEPRDSAVYFCASGLPSSSNQPQHFGDGTRLSIL.

This rearrangement joins TRBV6-1 to TRBJ1-1, with D possibly matching TRBD1 (5 bases). This CDR3 has 14 amino acids. V lost 7 bases and J 4 bases, leaving 16 bases between the germline ends. Germline lookup yields CDR1 MNHNS and CDR2 SASEGT. This CDR3 reads CASKEGWGITEAFF. In DNA, the CDR3 is TGTGCCAGCAAGGAGGGGTGGGGAATCACTGAAGCTTTCTTT.

In this sample, this clonotype turned up a few times. The rearrangement joins TRBV12-5 to TRBJ1-2; TRBD1 is a possible D gene (6 bases). Trimming took 6 bases from V and 4 from J, leaving 12 bases between them. The CDR3 runs 13 residues. The V gene's germline CDR1 is LGHNT and CDR2 FRNRAP. The CDR3 DNA reads as TGTGCTAGTGGATGGACAGAGCTCTATGGCTACACCTTC. Translation: CASGWTELYGYTF.

This clonotype was recorded at least ten times. The genes are TRBV7-2 and TRBJ1-4; 9 nucleotides match TRBD1. Unmatched junction bases numbered 2, after V lost 0 bases and J lost 3 bases. CDR1 is SGHTA and CDR2 is FQGNSA in the germline V gene. The CDR3 sequence is 16 residues long. This chain's CDR3 is CASSLARTGANEKLFF. DNA of the CDR3: TGTGCCAGCAGCTTAGCCAGGACAGGGGCTAATGAAAAACTGTTTTTT.

This clonotype has just a few counts. The chain employs TRBV19 and TRBJ1-2; D not resolved. The germline CDR1 and CDR2 sequences are LNHDA and SQIVND (reference sequence). The CDR3 is 14 residues long. V lost 5 bases to trimming and J lost 4 bases, with 14 bases between them. CDR3 protein: CASSGPSRTYGYTF. Here the CDR3 DNA reads TGTGCCAGTAGTGGACCCTCGAGAACCTATGGCTACACCTTC.

This clonotype was detected only a few times. J is TRBJ1-2 and V is TRBV6-2 or TRBV6-3; D is possibly TRBD1 (5 bases). This CDR3 is built from 16 residues. Germline lookup yields CDR1 MNHEY and CDR2 SVGEGT. Trimming removed 7 bases at V and 3 bases at J, with 21 bases between. Here the CDR3 reads CASNRLGTNVYYGYTF. CDR3 DNA: TGTGCCAGCAACAGGTTGGGGACCAACGTCTACTATGGCTACACCTTC.

This clonotype showed up just a few times. The CDR3, as DNA: TGTGCCAGCAGTGATGGACTAGCTTTGGATACGCAGTATTTT. It is translated as CASSDGLALDTQYF. The chain couples TRBV6-1 to TRBJ2-3; 8 positions agree with TRBD2. The length of the CDR3 is 14 residues. Unmatched junction bases numbered 5, after V lost 3 bases and J lost 6 bases. CDR1 and CDR2 from the germline V gene are MNHNS and SASEGT.

V gene TRBV7-6 combines with J gene TRBJ2-3; the D gene could be TRBD1 or TRBD2 (5 bases each). This CDR3 contains 14 residues. The germline V and J ends were trimmed by 5 bases and 1 base, with 10 bases remaining between them. Germline V CDR1 and CDR2: SGHVS, FNYEAQ. This chain's CDR3 is CASSPGTRTDTQYF. The CDR3 nucleotides read TGTGCCAGCAGCCCTGGGACCCGCACAGATACGCAGTATTTT.

J is TRBJ1-1 and V is TRBV7-9, with no clear D. This CDR3 is 15 amino acids long. Deletions cut 5 bases from V and 4 bases from J, with 17 bases between. Germline values: CDR1 SEHNR, CDR2 FQNEAQ (reference sequence). CDR3 DNA sequence: TGTGCCAGCAGCCCCCTGGTGCACGCGGGCACTGAAGCTTTCTTT. It encodes CASSPLVHAGTEAFF.

The V and J genes are TRBV4-1 and TRBJ2-7; possible D gene TRBD1, 5 bases. Germline CDR1 and CDR2: MGHRA and YSYEKL. The CDR3 runs 15 residues. V lost 1 base, J lost 2 bases, and 12 bases lay in between. CDR3: CASSQVFTGTYEQYF. The CDR3 DNA follows: TGCGCCAGCAGCCAAGTTTTTACAGGAACCTACGAGCAGTACTTC.

This clonotype was found a few times. This chain uses TRBV6-2 or TRBV6-3 with TRBJ1-5, with D perhaps matching TRBD1 (5 bases). Germline CDR1 and CDR2: MNHEY and SVGEGT. The V end lost 0 bases, the J end lost 7 bases, and 13 bases lay between the germline ends. This CDR3 spans 15 amino acids. For the CDR3, the DNA is TGTGCCAGCAGTTACTCGAGACAGTCATTACAGCCCCAGCATTTT. Amino acid sequence: CASSYSRQSLQPQHF.

This clonotype appeared a few times. The rearrangement uses TRBV15 and TRBJ2-2, with D tentatively TRBD1 or TRBD2 (6 bases each). The CDR3 consists of 16 residues. Trimming removed 1 base from V and 1 base from J, with 10 bases in between. Germline lookup yields CDR1 LNHNV and CDR2 YYDKDF (reference sequence). The CDR3 here is CATSRVGGLNTGELFF. The CDR3 nucleotides read TGTGCCACCAGCAGAGTTGGGGGGCTGAACACCGGGGAGCTGTTTTTT.

This clonotype came up many times. V gene TRBV7-2 combines with J gene TRBJ2-3; 9 bases fit TRBD2. Germline trimming cut 5 bases from V and 7 bases from J; bases unmatched to any gene: 10. The CDR3 is 15 residues long. Germline CDR1 is SGHTA and CDR2 is FQGNSA. CDR3 sequence (DNA): TGTGCCAGCAGCCCGGTGCGGGGGGGCCGAAATACGCAGTATTTT. This sequence encodes CASSPVRGGRNTQYF. The full variable domain, completed using reference TRBV7-2 and TRBJ2-3, is GAGVSQSPSNKVTEKGKDVELRCDPISGHTALYWYRQSLGQGLEFLIYFQGNSAPDKSGLPSDRFSAERTGGSVSTLTIQRTQQEDSAVYLCASSPVRGGRNTQYFGPGTRLTVL.

The chain joins TRBV7-9 to TRBJ1-2; the match to TRBD1 covers 8 bases. The CDR3 extends over 15 amino acids. The V segment lost 4 bases and the J segment 8 bases; nucleotides outside the gene matches: 12. Germline V gene data show CDR1 as SEHNR and CDR2 as FQNEAQ (reference sequence). CDR3 protein: CASSSSRTGLEGYTF. DNA of the CDR3: TGTGCCAGCAGCTCCAGCCGGACAGGGCTCGAAGGCTACACCTTC.

This chain links TRBV24-1 with TRBJ1-2; weak D call: TRBD1 (6 bases). This CDR3 is 16 amino acids long. The germline V gene has CDR1 KGHDR and CDR2 SFDVKD. Deletions cut 6 bases from V and 6 bases from J, with 22 bases between. CDR3 loop: CATSWTHRAGHDGYTF. The CDR3 DNA is TGTGCCACCAGTTGGACCCACAGGGCTGGGCACGATGGCTACACCTTC.

Notes on this clonotype: A junction boundary mismatches the germline segment, possibly from a read error. The chain employs TRBV7-6 and TRBJ1-1; the D gene is possibly TRBD1 (5 bases). The length of the CDR3 is 14 residues. Germline V gene data show CDR1 as SGHVS and CDR2 as FNYEAQ. The CDR3 loop reads CASSHLTESTEVFF. The CDR3 DNA is TGTGCCAGCAGCCATCTGACAGAGTCCACTGAAGTTTTCTTT. Supplemented by reference TRBV7-6 and TRBJ1-1, the full variable domain reads GAGVSQSPRYKVTKRGQDVALRCDPISGHVSLYWYRQALGQGPEFLTYFNYEAQQDKSGLPNDRFSAERPEGSISTLTIQRTEQRDSAMYRCASSHLTESTEVFFGQGTRLTVV.

This clonotype was counted ten times or more. The chain couples TRBV7-2 to TRBJ1-4; 9 nucleotides match TRBD1. The CDR3 spans 16 residues. After removal of 1 base from V and 4 bases from J, the junction contained 4 bases not matched to a gene. CDR1 and CDR2 (germline): SGHTA, FQGNSA. CDR3 bases: TGTGCCAGCAGCTTAGGAAACAGGGGGCTTAATGAAAAACTGTTTTTT. Protein product: CASSLGNRGLNEKLFF.

The chain is built from TRBV6-8 and TRBJ1-2, with no clear D. The CDR3 has 15 residues. The ends were cut back, 0 bases at V and 5 bases at J, with 13 bases in the middle. Germline CDR1 MNHGY, CDR2 SAAAGT. CDR3 DNA sequence: TGTGCCAGCAGTTACTCGATAAGTCATCAGTATGGCTACACCTTC. It yields the protein CASSYSISHQYGYTF.

This clonotype was found a few times. The CDR3 DNA follows: TGTGCCAGCAGTTATCTTAGGCAAGAGCAGTTCTTC. It translates to CASSYLRQEQFF. The chain couples TRBV6-6 to TRBJ2-1; D not resolved. Germline V CDR1 and CDR2: MNHNY, SVGAGI (reference sequence). V was cut by 3 bases and J by 10 bases, with 10 bases left in between. CDR3 size: 12 residues.